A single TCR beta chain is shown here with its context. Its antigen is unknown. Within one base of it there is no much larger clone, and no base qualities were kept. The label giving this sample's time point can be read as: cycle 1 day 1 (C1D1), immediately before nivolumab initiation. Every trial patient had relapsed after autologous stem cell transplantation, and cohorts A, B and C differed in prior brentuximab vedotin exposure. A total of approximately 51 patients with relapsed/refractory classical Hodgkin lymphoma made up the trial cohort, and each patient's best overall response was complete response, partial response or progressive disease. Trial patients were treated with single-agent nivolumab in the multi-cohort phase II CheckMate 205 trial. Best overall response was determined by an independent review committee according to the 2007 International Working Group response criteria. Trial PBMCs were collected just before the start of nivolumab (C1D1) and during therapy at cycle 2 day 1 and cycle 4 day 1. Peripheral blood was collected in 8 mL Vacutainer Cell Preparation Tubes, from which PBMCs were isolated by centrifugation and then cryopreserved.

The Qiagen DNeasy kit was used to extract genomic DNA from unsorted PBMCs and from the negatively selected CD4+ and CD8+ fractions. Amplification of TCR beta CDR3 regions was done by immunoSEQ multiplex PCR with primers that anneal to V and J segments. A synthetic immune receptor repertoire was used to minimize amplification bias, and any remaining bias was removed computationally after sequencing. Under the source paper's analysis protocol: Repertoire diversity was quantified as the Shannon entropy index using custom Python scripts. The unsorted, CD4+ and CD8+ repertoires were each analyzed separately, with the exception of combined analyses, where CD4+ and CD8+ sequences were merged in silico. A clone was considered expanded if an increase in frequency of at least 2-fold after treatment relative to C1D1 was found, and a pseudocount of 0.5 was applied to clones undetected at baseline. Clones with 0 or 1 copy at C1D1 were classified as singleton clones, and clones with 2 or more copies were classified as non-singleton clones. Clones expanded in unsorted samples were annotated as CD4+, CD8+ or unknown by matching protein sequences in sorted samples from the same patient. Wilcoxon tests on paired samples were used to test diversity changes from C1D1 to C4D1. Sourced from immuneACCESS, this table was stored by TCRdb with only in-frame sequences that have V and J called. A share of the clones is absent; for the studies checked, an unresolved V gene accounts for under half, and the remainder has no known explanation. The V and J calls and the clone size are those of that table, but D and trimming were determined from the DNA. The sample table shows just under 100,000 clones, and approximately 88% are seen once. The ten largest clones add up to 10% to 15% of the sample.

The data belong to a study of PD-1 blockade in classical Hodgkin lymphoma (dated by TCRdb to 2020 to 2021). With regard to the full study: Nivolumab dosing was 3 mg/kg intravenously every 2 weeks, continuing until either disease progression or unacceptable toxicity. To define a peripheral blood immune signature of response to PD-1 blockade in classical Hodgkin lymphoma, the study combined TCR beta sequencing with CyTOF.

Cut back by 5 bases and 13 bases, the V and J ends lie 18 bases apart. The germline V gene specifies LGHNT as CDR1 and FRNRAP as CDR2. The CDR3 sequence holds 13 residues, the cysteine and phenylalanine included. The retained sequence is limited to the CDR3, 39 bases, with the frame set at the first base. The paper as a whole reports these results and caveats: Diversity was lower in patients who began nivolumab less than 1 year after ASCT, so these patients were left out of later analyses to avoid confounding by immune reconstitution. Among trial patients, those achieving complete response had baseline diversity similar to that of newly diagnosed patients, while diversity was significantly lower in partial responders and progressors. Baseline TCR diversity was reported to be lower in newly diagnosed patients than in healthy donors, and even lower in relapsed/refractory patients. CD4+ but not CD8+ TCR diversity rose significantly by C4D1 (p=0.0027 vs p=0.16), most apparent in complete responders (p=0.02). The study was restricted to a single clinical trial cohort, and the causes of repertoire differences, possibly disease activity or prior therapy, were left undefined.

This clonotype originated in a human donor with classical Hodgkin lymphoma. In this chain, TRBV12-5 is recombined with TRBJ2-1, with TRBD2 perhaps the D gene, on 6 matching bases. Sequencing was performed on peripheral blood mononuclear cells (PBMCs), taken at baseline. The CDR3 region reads CASGPRLEFAQFF. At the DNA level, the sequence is TGTGCTAGTGGTCCCAGACTAGAATTTGCTCAGTTCTTC.